The clone carrying this T cell receptor beta chain was picked up a small number of times. Its antigen is not identified. A single heparinised blood sample, averaging approximately 100 mL, was obtained per donor. CD4+ naive, central memory, regulatory and stem cell-like memory subsets were isolated by sorting on CD45RO/CCR7/CD25/CD127/CD95/CD27. The sample comes from a study of beta chain features in type 1 diabetes. Study overall: Similarity in age, gender and cell yields was seen between patients and healthy donors.

Expressed TCRB transcripts were sequenced, since all the RNA that had been isolated was reverse transcribed. TCRdb's table, derived via immunoSEQ multiplex PCR, lists solely in-frame clones and lacks some. The sample lists about 230,000 clones, around 10% occurring once. Study-wide results and caveats: Moderate yet significant TCRB CDR3 shortening was seen in Type 1 diabetes patients in all four CD4+ subsets.

The sample taken for sequencing was naive CD4+ T cells from blood. The clonotype originates from a woman aged 18 to 35 in good health.

The CDR3 DNA follows: TGTGCCAGCAGCCCTCAGGGGGGCTCCGAGCAGTACTTC. Amino acids: CASSPQGGSEQYF. J is TRBJ2-7 and V is TRBV28; D is perhaps TRBD1 (7 bases). This CDR3 spans 13 amino acids. V gave up 6 bases and J gave up 6 bases, with 15 bases separating them. The germline V gene encodes CDR1 MDHEN and CDR2 SYDVKM.